The 22 T cell receptor beta chains in this list originate from one sample, sequenced in a study of blood T cells in healthy people across ages (dated by TCRdb to the mid-2010s). Receptors were amplified or captured by 5' RACE. The sequencer was an Illumina HiSeq 2500. A second roughly 6 to 12 cycle PCR used a sample-barcoded 5' primer and a J-beta primer mix. In TCRdb, the public reads were trimmed at Q25 with fastp and aligned with MiXCR, with productive beta chains retained. Each entry is one CDR3 protein sequence, shown with its most common DNA and genes. The sample data list about 1.5 million distinct CDR3 sequences, and roughly two fifths of these were observed just once. Approximately 4.1% of the sample is in the top ten clones. Specimen: blood. The source of these receptors is a woman younger than 35 in good health.

Regarding this clonotype: This may be a read error: a much more frequent sequence differs by one nucleotide. The chain is built from TRBV12-3 or TRBV12-4 and TRBJ2-1; D remains unclear. The end of the DNA fits TRBJ2-7 better, so the J call may be wrong. The CDR3 loop spans 14 amino acids. This CDR3 is CASKSVSQINEQYF. In nucleotides, the CDR3 is TGTGCCAGCAAGTCAGTGTCACAGATCAATGAGCAGTACTTC.

This clonotype showed up just a few times. V usage is TRBV5-4 and J usage is TRBJ2-3; D not certain. V was clipped by 3 bases and J by 0 bases, with 14 bases between them. The V gene's germline CDR1 is SGHNT and CDR2 YYREEE (reference sequence). The CDR3 consists of 16 residues. CDR3 nucleotides: TGTGCCAGCAGCTATGATAATATCACTAGCACAGATACGCAGTATTTT. The encoded protein is CASSYDNITSTDTQYF.

This clonotype appeared a single time. V is TRBV7-6 and J is TRBJ2-7, with 10 bases aligning to TRBD1. There are 13 residues in the CDR3. V lost 5 bases, J lost 5 bases, and 3 bases stayed unmatched. Germline V lookup: CDR1 SGHVS, CDR2 FNYEAQ. The CDR3 DNA is TGTGCCAGCAGCGCGGACAGGGGGAACGAGCAGTACTTC. This sequence encodes CASSADRGNEQYF.

This clonotype was counted a few times. The chain has TRBV20-1 and TRBJ2-3, with no clear D. The length of the CDR3 is 14 residues. CDR1 and CDR2 from the germline V gene are DFQATT and SNEGSKA (reference sequence). The germline V and J ends were trimmed by 8 bases and 1 base, with 16 bases remaining between them. In nucleotides, the CDR3 is TGCAGTTCCCCTGCCGCAGGACGCACAGATACGCAGTATTTT. Residues: CSSPAAGRTDTQYF.

CDR3 coding DNA: TGTGCCAGCAGACCAGACATCTATAATTCACCCCTCCACTTT. Translated, it gives CASRPDIYNSPLHF. The gene calls are TRBV7-2 and TRBJ1-6; unclear D gene. This CDR3 spans 14 amino acids. The V gene lost 6 bases and the J gene lost 3 bases, with 9 bases spanning the gap. CDR1 is SGHTA and CDR2 is FQGNSA in the germline V gene.

The chain has TRBV27 and TRBJ1-2; possible D gene TRBD1, 5 bases. Germline CDR1 reads MNHEY; CDR2 reads SMNVEV (reference sequence). The CDR3 totals 16 residues. V lost 5 bases and J lost 5, with 21 bases in between. For the CDR3, the DNA is TGTGCCAGCAGTCTGAGGGGAAAGGGAGGTGTTTATGGCTACACCTTC. Translated, it gives CASSLRGKGGVYGYTF.

The table lists this clonotype with a count of one. The chain couples TRBV7-8 to TRBJ2-5, with no clear D. V lost 0 bases, J lost 2 bases, and 13 bases lay in between. The CDR3 runs to 16 residues. Germline V gene data show CDR1 as SGHVS and CDR2 as FQNEAQ. CDR3: CASSLARYVRQETQYF. CDR3 nucleotides: TGTGCCAGCAGCTTAGCGAGATATGTCCGACAAGAGACCCAGTACTTC.

In this sample, this clonotype turned up a few times. J is TRBJ2-5 and V is TRBV5-1, with 12 nucleotides matching TRBD1. J gave up 5 bases and V 4 bases, and 6 bases lay outside the gene matches. The CDR3 covers 15 residues. CDR1 is SGHRS and CDR2 is YFSETQ in the germline V gene. DNA of the CDR3: TGCGCCAGCAGCGAGGGGACAGGGGGCGCGGAGACCCAGTACTTC. Encoded protein: CASSEGTGGAETQYF.

This chain links TRBV29-1 with TRBJ1-6; TRBD1 aligns across 8 bases. CDR1 is SQVTM, CDR2 ANQGSEA, per germline. This CDR3 region has 14 residues. With V trimmed by 7 bases and J by 13 bases, 15 bases remained unmatched. The CDR3 nucleotides read TGCAGCGAGAGACAGGGGCCCGTTAGGATGCCCCTCCACTTT. This codes for CSERQGPVRMPLHF.

The rearrangement links TRBV2 to TRBJ1-3; no firm D call. The germline V gene has CDR1 SNHLY and CDR2 FYNNEI. The CDR3 totals 14 residues. Trimming cost V 7 bases and J 2 bases, with 12 bases left between them. This CDR3 reads CASNHGVTGNTIYF. Here the CDR3 DNA reads TGTGCCAGCAACCATGGAGTCACTGGAAACACCATATATTTT.

There are a few counts of this clonotype. The chain employs TRBV6-6 and TRBJ1-2; D gene uncertain. Trimming left V 0 bases short and J 0 bases short, with 5 bases between. Germline V CDR1 and CDR2: MNHNY, SVGAGI (reference sequence). The CDR3 is 14 amino acids. DNA of the CDR3: TGTGCCAGCAGTTACTCCGAATCTAACTATGGCTACACCTTC. This codes for CASSYSESNYGYTF.

To note about this clonotype: A much larger clone differs from this one at a single base, so this may be a read error. The genes are TRBV14 and TRBJ2-1; D is possibly TRBD1 (6 bases). V was clipped by 4 bases and J by 4 bases, with 11 bases between them. Germline CDR1 reads SGHDN; CDR2 reads FVKESK. The CDR3 is 14 amino acids. CDR3 region: CASSPQDRYNEQFF. As DNA, the CDR3 is TGTGCCAGCAGCCCCCAGGACAGATACAATGAGCAGTTCTTC. Drawing the rest from reference TRBV14 and TRBJ2-1, the complete variable domain is EAGVTQFPSHSVIEKGQTVTLRCDPISGHDNLYWYRRVMGKEIKFLLHFVKESKQDESGMPNNRFLAERTGGTYSTLKVQPAELEDSGVYFCASSPQDRYNEQFFGPGTRLTVL.

This rearrangement joins TRBV7-2 to TRBJ2-4; D may be TRBD1 (6 bases). The last part of the DNA fits TRBJ2-7 better; the J call may be wrong. Germline V gene lookup returns CDR1 SGHTA and CDR2 FQGNSA. This CDR3 region has 15 residues. CDR3 region: CASSLAGAGIHEQYF. DNA of the CDR3: TGTGCCAGCAGCTTAGCGGGGGCAGGGATACACGAGCAGTACTTC.

The DNA for the CDR3 is TGCAGCGTTGAAATCCGCCTAATTGAGCAGTTCTTC. It encodes CSVEIRLIEQFF. The rearrangement uses TRBV29-1 and TRBJ2-1; no reliable D call. From germline, CDR1 is SQVTM and CDR2 ANQGSEA. Trimming took 2 bases from V and 9 from J, leaving 11 bases between them. The CDR3 consists of 12 residues.

This clonotype was observed a handful of times. The V and J genes are TRBV28 and TRBJ2-7; D not certain. Germline CDR1 MDHEN, CDR2 SYDVKM. This CDR3 region has 15 residues. Between the trimmed V and J ends, which lost 2 bases and 0 bases, there was a span of 11 bases. The CDR3 loop is CASSLQAVNSYEQYF. The CDR3 DNA sequence: TGTGCCAGCAGTTTACAAGCAGTAAACTCCTACGAGCAGTACTTC.

This clonotype was seen only a few times. This chain joins TRBV7-9 and TRBJ2-5; D is unresolved. The germline V gene encodes CDR1 SEHNR and CDR2 FQNEAQ (reference sequence). V gave up 1 base and J gave up 3 bases, with 12 bases separating them. This CDR3 region has 15 residues. CDR3 sequence: CASSLVPAKKETQYF. The CDR3 nucleotides read TGTGCCAGCAGCTTAGTGCCAGCGAAGAAAGAGACCCAGTACTTC.

V gene TRBV2 combines with J gene TRBJ2-3; D call uncertain. Between the trimmed V and J ends, which lost 7 bases and 4 bases, there was a span of 9 bases. The CDR3 sequence is 12 residues long. Per germline, CDR1 SNHLY and CDR2 FYNNEI. The CDR3 loop reads CASTLISDTQYF. In nucleotides, the CDR3 is TGTGCCAGCACCCTAATATCAGATACGCAGTATTTT.

CDR3 coding DNA: TGTGCCAGCAGTTTTGGAGTAGCCAAAAACATTCAGTACTTC. This codes for CASSFGVAKNIQYF. The V call is TRBV6-2 or TRBV6-3, the J call TRBJ2-4, with D unclear. CDR1 MNHEY and CDR2 SVGEGT come from the germline V gene. The V and J ends lost 4 bases and 0 bases respectively, with 7 bases between them. This CDR3 spans 14 amino acids.

A word on this clonotype: This may come from a read error, since a much larger clone is one base off. V is TRBV9 and J is TRBJ2-1, with 7 positions matching TRBD1. J gave up 2 bases and V 0 bases, and 5 bases lay outside the gene matches. Germline V gives CDR1 SGDLS, CDR2 YYNGEE. The CDR3 runs 16 residues. Written as DNA, the CDR3 is TGTGCCAGCAGCGTAGGGTCAGGGGGAACCTACAATGAGCAGTTCTTC. As protein: CASSVGSGGTYNEQFF.

This clonotype showed up just a few times. The chain carries TRBV18 and TRBJ2-3; 10 bases fit TRBD2. This CDR3 region has 16 residues. V lost 2 bases, J lost 5 bases, and 7 bases stayed unmatched. Germline lookup yields CDR1 KGHSH and CDR2 LQKENI. CDR3 amino acids: CASSPSSGRAVDTQYF. Here the CDR3 DNA reads TGTGCCAGCTCACCATCGAGCGGGAGGGCCGTAGATACGCAGTATTTT.

In this sample, this clonotype turned up many times. The rearrangement joins TRBV4-2 to TRBJ2-3; TRBD2 matches 8 bases. The CDR3 totals 16 residues. Per the germline V gene, CDR1 is LGHNA and CDR2 is YNFKEQ. With 0 bases clipped from V and 1 base from J, the junction kept 3 bases outside the gene matches. Here the CDR3 DNA reads TGTGCCAGCAGCCAAGATAGAGCGGGGGGCACAGATACGCAGTATTTT. Protein: CASSQDRAGGTDTQYF.

V usage is TRBV7-9 and J usage is TRBJ1-6; D gene ambiguous. Germline CDR1 and CDR2: SEHNR and FQNEAQ (reference sequence). Trimming left V 2 bases short and J 9 bases short, with 5 bases between. The CDR3 sequence is 12 residues long. The CDR3, as DNA: TGTGCCAGCAGCTTAACCGGTTCACCCCTCCACTTT. Translation gives CASSLTGSPLHF.